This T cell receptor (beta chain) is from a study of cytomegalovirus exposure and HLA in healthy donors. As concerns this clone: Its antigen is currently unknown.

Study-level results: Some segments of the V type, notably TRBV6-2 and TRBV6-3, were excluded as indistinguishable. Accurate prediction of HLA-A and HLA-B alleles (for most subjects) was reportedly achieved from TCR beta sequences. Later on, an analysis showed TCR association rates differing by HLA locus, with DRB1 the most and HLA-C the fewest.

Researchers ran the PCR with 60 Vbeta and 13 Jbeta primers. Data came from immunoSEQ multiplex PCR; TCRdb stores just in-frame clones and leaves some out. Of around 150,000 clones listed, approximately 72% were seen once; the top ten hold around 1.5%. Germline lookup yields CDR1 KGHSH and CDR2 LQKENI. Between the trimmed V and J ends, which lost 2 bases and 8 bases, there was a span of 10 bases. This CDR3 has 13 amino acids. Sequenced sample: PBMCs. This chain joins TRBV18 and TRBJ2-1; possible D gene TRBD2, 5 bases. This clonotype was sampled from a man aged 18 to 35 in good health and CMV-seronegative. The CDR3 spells CASSPIGGDEQFF. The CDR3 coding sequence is TGTGCCAGCTCACCAATTGGAGGCGATGAGCAGTTCTTC.